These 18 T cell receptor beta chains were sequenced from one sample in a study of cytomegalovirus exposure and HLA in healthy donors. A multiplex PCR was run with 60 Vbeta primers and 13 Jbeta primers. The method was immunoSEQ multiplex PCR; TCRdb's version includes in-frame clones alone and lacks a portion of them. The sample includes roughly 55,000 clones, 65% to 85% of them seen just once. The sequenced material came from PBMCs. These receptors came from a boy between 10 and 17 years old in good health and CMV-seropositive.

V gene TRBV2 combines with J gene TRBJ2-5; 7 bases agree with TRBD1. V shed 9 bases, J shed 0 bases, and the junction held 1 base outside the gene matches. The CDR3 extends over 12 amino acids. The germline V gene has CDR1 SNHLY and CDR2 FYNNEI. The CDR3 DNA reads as TGTGCCAGGGGACAGTACCAAGAGACCCAGTACTTC. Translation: CARGQYQETQYF.

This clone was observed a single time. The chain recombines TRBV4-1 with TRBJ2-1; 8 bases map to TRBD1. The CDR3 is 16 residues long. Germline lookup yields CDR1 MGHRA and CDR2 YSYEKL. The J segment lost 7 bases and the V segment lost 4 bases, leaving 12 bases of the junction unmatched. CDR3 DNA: TGCGCCAGCAGCCTTCACACCGGGACAGGTTATAATGAGCAGTTCTTC. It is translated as CASSLHTGTGYNEQFF.

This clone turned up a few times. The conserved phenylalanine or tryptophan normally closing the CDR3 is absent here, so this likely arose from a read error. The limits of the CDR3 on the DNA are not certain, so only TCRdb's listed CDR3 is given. This chain's CDR3 is CASSQDGKFQALDA. The genes are TRBV4-2 and TRBJ1-5; the DNA was not used to check the table's D call, TRBD1. From its first to its last residue, the CDR3 has 14 amino acids. Germline V gene lookup returns CDR1 LGHNA and CDR2 YNFKEQ.

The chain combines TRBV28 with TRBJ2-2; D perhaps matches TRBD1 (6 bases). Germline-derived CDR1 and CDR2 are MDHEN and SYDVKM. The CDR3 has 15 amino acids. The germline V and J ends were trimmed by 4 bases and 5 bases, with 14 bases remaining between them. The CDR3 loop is CASSSGVRGTGELFF. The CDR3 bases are TGTGCCAGCAGTTCAGGGGTCAGGGGAACCGGGGAGCTGTTTTTT.

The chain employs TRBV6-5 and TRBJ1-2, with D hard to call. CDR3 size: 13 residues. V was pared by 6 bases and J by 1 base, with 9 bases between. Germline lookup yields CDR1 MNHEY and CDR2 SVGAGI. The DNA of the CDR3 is TGTGCCAGCAGGCCAGAAAATAACTATGGCTACACCTTC. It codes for CASRPENNYGYTF.

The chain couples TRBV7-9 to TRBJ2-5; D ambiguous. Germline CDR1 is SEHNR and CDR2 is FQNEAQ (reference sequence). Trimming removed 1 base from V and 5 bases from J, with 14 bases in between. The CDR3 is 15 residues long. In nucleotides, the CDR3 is TGTGCCAGCAGCTTAGGGGCTCCCTCGGCGGAGACCCAGTACTTC. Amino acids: CASSLGAPSAETQYF. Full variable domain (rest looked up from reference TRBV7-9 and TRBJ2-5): DTGVSQNPRHKITKRGQNVTFRCDPISEHNRLYWYRQTLGQGPEFLTYFQNEAQLEKSRLLSDRFSAERPKGSFSTLEIQRTEQGDSAMYLCASSLGAPSAETQYFGPGTRLLVL.

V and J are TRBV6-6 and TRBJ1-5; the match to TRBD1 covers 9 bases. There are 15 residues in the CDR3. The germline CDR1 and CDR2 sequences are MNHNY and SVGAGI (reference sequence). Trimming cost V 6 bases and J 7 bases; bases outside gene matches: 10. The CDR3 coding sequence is TGTGCCAGCAGGCCGCGGGACAGGGCTCTGCAGCCCCAGCATTTT. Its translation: CASRPRDRALQPQHF.

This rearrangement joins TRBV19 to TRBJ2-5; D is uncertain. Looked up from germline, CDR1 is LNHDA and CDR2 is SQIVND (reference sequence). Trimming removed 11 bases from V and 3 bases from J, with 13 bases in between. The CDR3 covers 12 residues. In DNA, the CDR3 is TGTGCCTCCTCCGTGCGAAAAGAGACCCAGTACTTC. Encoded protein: CASSVRKETQYF.

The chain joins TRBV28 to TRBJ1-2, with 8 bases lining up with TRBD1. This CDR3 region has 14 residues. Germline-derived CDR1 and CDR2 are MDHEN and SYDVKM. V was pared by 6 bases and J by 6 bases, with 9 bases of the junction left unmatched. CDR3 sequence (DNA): TGTGCCAGCAGGCCCGACAGGGGATGGGATGGCTACACCTTC. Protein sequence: CASRPDRGWDGYTF.

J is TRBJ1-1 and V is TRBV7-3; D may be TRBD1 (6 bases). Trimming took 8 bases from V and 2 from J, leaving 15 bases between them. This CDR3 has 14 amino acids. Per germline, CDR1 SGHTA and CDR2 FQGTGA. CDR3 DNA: TGTGCCAGCTCAGGGGATTTGGGCAACACTGAAGCTTTCTTT. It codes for CASSGDLGNTEAFF.

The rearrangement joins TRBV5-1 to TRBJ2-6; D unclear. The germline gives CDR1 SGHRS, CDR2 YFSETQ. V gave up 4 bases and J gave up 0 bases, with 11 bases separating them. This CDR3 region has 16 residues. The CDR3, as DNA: TGCGCCAGCAGCCCAGTCACGATCTCTGGGGCCAACGTCCTGACTTTC. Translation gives CASSPVTISGANVLTF.

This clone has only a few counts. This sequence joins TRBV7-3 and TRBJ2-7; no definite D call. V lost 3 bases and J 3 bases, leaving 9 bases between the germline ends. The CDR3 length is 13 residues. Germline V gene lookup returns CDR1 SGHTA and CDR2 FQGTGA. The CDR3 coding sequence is TGTGCCAGCAGCTTCTCAACCGGCTACGAGCAGTACTTC. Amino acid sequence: CASSFSTGYEQYF.

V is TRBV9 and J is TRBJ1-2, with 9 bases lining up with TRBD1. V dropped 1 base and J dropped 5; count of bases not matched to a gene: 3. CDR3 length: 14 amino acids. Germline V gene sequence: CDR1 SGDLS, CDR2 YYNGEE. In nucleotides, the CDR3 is TGTGCCAGCAGCGTAAACGACAGGGGGTATGGCTACACCTTC. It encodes CASSVNDRGYGYTF.

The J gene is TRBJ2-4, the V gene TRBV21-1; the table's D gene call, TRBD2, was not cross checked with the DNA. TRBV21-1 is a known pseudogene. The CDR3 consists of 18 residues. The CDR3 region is CASSKEGRGGLDKNIQYF. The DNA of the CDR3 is TGTGCCAGCAGCAAGGAGGGGAGGGGGGGGCTTGACAAAAACATTCAGTACTTC.

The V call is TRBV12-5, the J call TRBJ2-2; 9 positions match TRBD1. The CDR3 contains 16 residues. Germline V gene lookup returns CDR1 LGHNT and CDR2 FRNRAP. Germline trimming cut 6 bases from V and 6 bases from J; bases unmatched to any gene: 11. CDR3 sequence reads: CASGPLTGGYAGELFF. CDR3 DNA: TGTGCTAGTGGCCCCCTGACAGGGGGATACGCCGGGGAGCTGTTTTTT.

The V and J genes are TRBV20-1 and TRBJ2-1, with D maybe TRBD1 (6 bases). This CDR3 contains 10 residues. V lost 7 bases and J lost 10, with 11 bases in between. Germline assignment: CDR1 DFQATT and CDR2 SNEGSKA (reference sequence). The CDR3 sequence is CSVGGGEQFF. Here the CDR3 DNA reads TGCAGTGTTGGGGGCGGGGAGCAGTTCTTC.

The CDR3 here is CASSGPGENSPLHF. CDR3 sequence (DNA): TGTGCCAGCAGTGGTCCAGGGGAGAATTCACCCCTCCACTTT. The chain combines TRBV6-1 with TRBJ1-6; D is perhaps TRBD1 (6 bases). V shed 4 bases and J shed 7 bases, with 11 bases lying between them. Germline values: CDR1 MNHNS, CDR2 SASEGT. The length of the CDR3 is 14 residues.

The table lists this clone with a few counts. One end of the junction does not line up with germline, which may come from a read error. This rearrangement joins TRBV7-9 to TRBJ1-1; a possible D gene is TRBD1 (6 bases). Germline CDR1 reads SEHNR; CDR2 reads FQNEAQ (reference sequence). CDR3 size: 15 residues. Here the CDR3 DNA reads TGTTCCAGCAGCTTTCTAGGGACACCGAACACTGAAGCTTTCTTT. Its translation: CSSSFLGTPNTEAFF.